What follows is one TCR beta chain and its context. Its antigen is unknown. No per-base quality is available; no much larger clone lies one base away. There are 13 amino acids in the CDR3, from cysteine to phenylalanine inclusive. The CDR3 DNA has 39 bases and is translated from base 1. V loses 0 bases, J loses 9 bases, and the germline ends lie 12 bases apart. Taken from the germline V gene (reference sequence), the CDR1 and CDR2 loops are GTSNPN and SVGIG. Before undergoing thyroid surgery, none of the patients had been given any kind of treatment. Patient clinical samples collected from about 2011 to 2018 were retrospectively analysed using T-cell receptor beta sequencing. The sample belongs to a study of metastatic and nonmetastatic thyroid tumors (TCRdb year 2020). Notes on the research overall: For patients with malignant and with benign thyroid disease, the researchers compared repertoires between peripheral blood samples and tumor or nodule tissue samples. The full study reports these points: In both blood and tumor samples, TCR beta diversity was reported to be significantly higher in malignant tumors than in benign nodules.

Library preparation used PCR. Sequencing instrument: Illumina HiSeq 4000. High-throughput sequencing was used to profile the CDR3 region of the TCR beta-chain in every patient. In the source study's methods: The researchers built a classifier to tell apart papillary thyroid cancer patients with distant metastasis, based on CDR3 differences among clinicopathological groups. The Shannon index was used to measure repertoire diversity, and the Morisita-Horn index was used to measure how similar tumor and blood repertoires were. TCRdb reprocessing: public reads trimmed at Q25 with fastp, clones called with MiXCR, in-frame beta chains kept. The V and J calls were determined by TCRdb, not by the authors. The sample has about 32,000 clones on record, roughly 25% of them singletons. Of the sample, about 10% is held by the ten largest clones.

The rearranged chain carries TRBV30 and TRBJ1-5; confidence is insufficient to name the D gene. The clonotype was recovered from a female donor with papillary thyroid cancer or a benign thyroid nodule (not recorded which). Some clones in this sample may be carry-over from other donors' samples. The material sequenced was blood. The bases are TGTGCCTGGAGTGTACTTCTTGAAGGGCCCCAGCATTTT. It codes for CAWSVLLEGPQHF. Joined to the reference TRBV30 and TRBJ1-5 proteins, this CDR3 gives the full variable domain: SQTIHQWPATLVQPVGSPLSLECTVEGTSNPNLYWYRQAAGRGLQLLFYSVGIGQISSEVPQNLSASRPQDRQFILSSKKLLLSDSGFYLCAWSVLLEGPQHFGDGTRLSIL.